One and the same sample provided the 7 T cell receptor beta chains below, sequenced in a study of early T cells in non-severe SARS-CoV-2 infection. TCRdb processed the 5' RACE reads anew with MiXCR; each CDR3 protein has one entry. The profile shows over 45,000 distinct CDR3 sequences, about 6.1% of them singletons. Sequenced material: whole blood, taken at baseline. The source is an adult who was a healthcare worker with PCR-confirmed SARS-CoV-2 infection or an uninfected control (not recorded which).

This clonotype occurred a few times. The rearrangement uses TRBV29-1 and TRBJ1-2; D uncertain. V lost 7 bases and J lost 6, with 15 bases in between. The CDR3 is made up of 12 amino acids. Germline lookup yields CDR1 SQVTM and CDR2 ANQGSEA. CDR3 protein: CSGNTALNGYTF. DNA of the CDR3: TGCAGCGGAAACACCGCCTTGAATGGCTACACCTTC.

The table lists this clonotype with a few counts. This sequence joins TRBV6-5 and TRBJ1-5, with TRBD1 identical over 9 bases. Germline assignment: CDR1 MNHEY and CDR2 SVGAGI. This CDR3 is built from 15 residues. J lost 5 bases, V lost 6 bases, and 8 bases had no gene match. The CDR3 nucleotides read TGTGCCAGCAGGACGGGACAGGGTTTGGATCAGCCCCAGCATTTT. It specifies CASRTGQGLDQPQHF.

This rearrangement joins TRBV20-1 to TRBJ2-3; D remains unclear. The CDR3 has 11 residues. The germline gives CDR1 DFQATT, CDR2 SNEGSKA (reference sequence). V lost 4 bases to trimming and J lost 3 bases, with 5 bases between them. The CDR3 here is CSATWTDTQYF. CDR3 bases: TGCAGTGCTACGTGGACAGATACGCAGTATTTT.

This clonotype has ten or more counts. The chain uses TRBV20-1 and TRBJ1-5; 7 bases match TRBD1. The CDR3 sequence is 12 residues long. Germline V lookup: CDR1 DFQATT, CDR2 SNEGSKA (reference sequence). CDR3 in DNA: TGCAGCGCGACAGGGATAAATCAGCCCCAGCATTTT. It codes for CSATGINQPQHF.

The rearrangement links TRBV27 to TRBJ1-1, with TRBD1 as a possible D gene (6 bases). This CDR3 is built from 14 residues. Trimming shortened V by 3 bases and J by 1 base, and 9 bases separated the two germline ends. Germline V gives CDR1 MNHEY, CDR2 SMNVEV (reference sequence). As DNA, the CDR3 is TGTGCCAGCAGTTTTAGGGACACGAACACTGAAGCTTTCTTT. Protein sequence: CASSFRDTNTEAFF.

V is TRBV7-9 and J is TRBJ1-1, with no clear D. Germline V gene data show CDR1 as SEHNR and CDR2 as FQNEAQ (reference sequence). The CDR3 has 15 amino acids. The V end lost 5 bases, the J end lost 1 base, and 14 bases lay between the germline ends. The CDR3 reads CASSPGAVKNTEAFF. Here the CDR3 DNA reads TGTGCCAGCAGCCCCGGAGCGGTGAAGAACACTGAAGCTTTCTTT.

This clonotype was seen repeatedly, ten times or more. J is TRBJ2-5 and V is TRBV7-9; 7 bases map to TRBD1. This CDR3 has 14 residues. The germline CDR1 and CDR2 sequences are SEHNR and FQNEAQ (reference sequence). V shed 5 bases, J shed 2 bases, and the junction held 5 bases outside the gene matches. The DNA for the CDR3 is TGTGCCAGCAGCCCTGGGACAGCTCAAGAGACCCAGTACTTC. Its protein product is CASSPGTAQETQYF.